This T cell receptor beta chain was observed in a study of blood T cell repertoires in COVID-19. The overall study: Sites in the United States, Italy and Spain provided acute and convalescent COVID-19 samples. PBMCs, B-cell-depleted T cells, or T cells were the source of the cDNA or gDNA that made up the material.

Source study methods: Reference gene primer amplification yielded estimated nucleated cell counts. Assay: immunoSEQ multiplex PCR; the TCRdb copy retains only in-frame clones and omits some. That table furnishes V, J and clone size, whereas the DNA furnished D and trimming. The table lists roughly 120,000 clones, around 64% of them singletons. The CDR3 is 14 residues long. V lost 4 bases and J 3 bases, leaving 10 bases between the germline ends. The germline V gene encodes CDR1 MNHEY and CDR2 SVGAGI. The receptor comes from a human donor with acute or convalescent COVID-19. The donor label of this sample is uncertain. Specimen: peripheral blood. The V call is TRBV6-5, the J call TRBJ1-3; D perhaps matches TRBD1 (6 bases). The CDR3 reads CASSWGRGGNTIYF. Written as DNA, the CDR3 is TGTGCCAGCAGTTGGGGCAGGGGTGGAAACACCATATATTTT.